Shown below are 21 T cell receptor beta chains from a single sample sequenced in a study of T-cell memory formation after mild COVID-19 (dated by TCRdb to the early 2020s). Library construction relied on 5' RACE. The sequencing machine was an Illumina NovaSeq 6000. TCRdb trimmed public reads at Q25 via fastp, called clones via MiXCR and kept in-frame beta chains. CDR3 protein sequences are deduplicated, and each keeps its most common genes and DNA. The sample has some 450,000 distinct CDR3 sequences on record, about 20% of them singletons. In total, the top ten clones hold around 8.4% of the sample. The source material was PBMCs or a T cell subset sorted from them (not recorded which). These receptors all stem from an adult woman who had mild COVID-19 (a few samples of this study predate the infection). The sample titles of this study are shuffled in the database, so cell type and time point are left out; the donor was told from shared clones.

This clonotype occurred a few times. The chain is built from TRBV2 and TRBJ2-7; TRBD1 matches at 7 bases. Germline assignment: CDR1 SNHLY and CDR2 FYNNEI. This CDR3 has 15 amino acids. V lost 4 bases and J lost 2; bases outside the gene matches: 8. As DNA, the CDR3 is TGTGCCAGCAGTGGGGACAGTCTACGACCCTACGAGCAGTACTTC. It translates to CASSGDSLRPYEQYF. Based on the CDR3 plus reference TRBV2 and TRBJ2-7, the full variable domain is EPEVTQTPSHQVTQMGQEVILRCVPISNHLYFYWYRQILGQKVEFLVSFYNNEISEKSEIFDDQFSVERPDGSNFTLKIRSTKLEDSAMYFCASSGDSLRPYEQYFGPGTRLTVT.

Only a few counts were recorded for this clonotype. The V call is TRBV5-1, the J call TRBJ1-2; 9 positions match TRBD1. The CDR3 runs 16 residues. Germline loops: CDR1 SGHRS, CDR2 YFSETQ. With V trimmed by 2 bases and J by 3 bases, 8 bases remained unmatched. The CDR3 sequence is CASSFRGTGLDYGYTF. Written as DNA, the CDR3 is TGCGCCAGCAGCTTCAGGGGGACAGGGTTGGACTATGGCTACACCTTC.

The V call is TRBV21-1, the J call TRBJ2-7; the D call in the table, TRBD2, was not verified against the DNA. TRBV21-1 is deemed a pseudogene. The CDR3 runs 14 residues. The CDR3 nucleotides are TGTGCCAGCAGCAATCGGGGGGGTACCTACGAGCAGTACTTC. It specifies CASSNRGGTYEQYF.

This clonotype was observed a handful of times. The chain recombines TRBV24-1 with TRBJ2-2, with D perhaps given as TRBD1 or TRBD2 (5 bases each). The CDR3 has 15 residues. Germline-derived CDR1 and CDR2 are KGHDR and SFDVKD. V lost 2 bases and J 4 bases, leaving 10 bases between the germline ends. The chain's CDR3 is CATSDYRGFTGELFF. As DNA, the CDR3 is TGTGCCACCAGTGATTACCGGGGCTTCACCGGGGAGCTGTTTTTT.

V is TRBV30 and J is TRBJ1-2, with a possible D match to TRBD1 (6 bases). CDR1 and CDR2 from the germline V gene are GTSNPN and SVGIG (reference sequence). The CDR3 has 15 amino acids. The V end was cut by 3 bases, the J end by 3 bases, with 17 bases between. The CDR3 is CAWSPRDIFYYGYTF. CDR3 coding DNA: TGTGCCTGGAGCCCCCGGGACATTTTTTACTATGGCTACACCTTC.

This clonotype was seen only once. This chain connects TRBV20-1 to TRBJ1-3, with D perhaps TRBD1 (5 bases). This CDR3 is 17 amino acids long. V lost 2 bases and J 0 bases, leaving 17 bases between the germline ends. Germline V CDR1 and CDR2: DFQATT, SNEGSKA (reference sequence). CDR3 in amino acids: CSARSLVRVGSGNTIYF. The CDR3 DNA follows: TGCAGTGCTAGAAGTTTGGTCAGGGTGGGCTCTGGAAACACCATATATTTT.

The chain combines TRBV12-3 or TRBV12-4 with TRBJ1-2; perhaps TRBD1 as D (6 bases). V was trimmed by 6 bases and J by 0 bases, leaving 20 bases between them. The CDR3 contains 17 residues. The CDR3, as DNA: TGTGCCAGCAGCCCGTCCTGGGGGCGGGGGGCTAACTATGGCTACACCTTC. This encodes CASSPSWGRGANYGYTF.

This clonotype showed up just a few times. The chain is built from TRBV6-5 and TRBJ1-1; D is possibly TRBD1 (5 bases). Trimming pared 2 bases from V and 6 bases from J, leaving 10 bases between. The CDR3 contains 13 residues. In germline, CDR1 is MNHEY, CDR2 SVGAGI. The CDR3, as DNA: TGTGCCAGCAGTTACCAGGGTTTCGCTGAAGCTTTCTTT. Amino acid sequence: CASSYQGFAEAFF.

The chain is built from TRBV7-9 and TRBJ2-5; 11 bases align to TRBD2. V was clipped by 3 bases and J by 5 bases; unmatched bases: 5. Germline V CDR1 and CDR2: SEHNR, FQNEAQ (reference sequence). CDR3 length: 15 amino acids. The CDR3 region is CASSFPTSGSETQYF. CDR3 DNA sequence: TGTGCCAGCAGCTTTCCAACTAGCGGGAGTGAGACCCAGTACTTC.

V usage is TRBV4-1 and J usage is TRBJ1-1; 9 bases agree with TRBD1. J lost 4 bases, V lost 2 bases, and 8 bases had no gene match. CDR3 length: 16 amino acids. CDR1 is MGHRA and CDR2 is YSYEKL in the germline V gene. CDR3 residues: CASSQPGQGRSTEAFF. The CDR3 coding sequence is TGCGCCAGCAGCCAACCGGGACAGGGTCGGAGCACTGAAGCTTTCTTT.

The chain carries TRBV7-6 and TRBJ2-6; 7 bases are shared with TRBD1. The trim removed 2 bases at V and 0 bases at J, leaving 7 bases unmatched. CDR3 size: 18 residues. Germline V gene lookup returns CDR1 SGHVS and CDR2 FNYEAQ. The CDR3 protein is CASSLPGQSFSGANVLTF. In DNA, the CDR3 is TGTGCCAGCAGCTTACCGGGACAGAGTTTCTCTGGGGCCAACGTCCTGACTTTC.

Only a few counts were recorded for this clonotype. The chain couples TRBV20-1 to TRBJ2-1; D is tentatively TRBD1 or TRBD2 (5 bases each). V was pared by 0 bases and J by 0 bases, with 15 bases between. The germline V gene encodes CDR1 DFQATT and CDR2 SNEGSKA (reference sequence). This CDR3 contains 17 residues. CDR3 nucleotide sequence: TGCAGTGCTAGAGATCTAGAGGGGCCGAGCTCCTACAATGAGCAGTTCTTC. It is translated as CSARDLEGPSSYNEQFF.

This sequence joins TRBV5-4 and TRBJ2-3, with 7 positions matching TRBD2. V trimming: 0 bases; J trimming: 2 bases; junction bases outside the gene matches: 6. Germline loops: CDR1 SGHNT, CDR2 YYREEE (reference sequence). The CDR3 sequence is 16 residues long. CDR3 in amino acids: CASSLGGGISTDTQYF. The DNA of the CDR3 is TGTGCCAGCAGCTTGGGGGGGGGTATTTCCACAGATACGCAGTATTTT.

The DNA of the CDR3 is TGCAGTGCTAGGGACTCCATCCATGGCTACACCTTC. It codes for CSARDSIHGYTF. This chain joins TRBV20-1 and TRBJ1-2; D remains ambiguous. Trimming left V 3 bases short and J 6 bases short, with 11 bases between. The V gene's germline CDR1 is DFQATT and CDR2 SNEGSKA (reference sequence). The CDR3 sequence is 12 residues long.

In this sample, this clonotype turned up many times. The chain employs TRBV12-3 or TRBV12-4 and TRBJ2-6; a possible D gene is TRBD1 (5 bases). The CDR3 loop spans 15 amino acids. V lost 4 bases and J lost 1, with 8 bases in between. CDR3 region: CASSSRGSGANVLTF. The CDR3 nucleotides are TGTGCCAGCAGTTCTAGGGGTTCTGGGGCCAACGTCCTGACTTTC.

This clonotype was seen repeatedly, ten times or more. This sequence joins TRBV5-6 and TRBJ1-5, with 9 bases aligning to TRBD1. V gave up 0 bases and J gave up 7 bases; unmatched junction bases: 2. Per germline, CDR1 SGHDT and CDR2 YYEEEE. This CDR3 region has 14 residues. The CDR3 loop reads CASSLGTGVQPQHF. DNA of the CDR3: TGTGCCAGCAGCTTGGGGACAGGGGTCCAGCCCCAGCATTTT.

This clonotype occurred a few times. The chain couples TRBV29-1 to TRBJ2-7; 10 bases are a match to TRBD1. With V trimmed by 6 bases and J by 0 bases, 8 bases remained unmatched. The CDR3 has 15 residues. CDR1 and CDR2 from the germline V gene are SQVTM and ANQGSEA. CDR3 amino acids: CSVAGTGAGSYEQYF. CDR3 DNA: TGCAGCGTGGCCGGGACAGGGGCCGGCTCCTACGAGCAGTACTTC.

CDR3 sequence reads: CASSLEGGVETQYF. CDR3 DNA: TGTGCCAGCAGCCTGGAAGGAGGAGTAGAGACCCAGTACTTC. The chain recombines TRBV11-2 with TRBJ2-5; tentative D call: TRBD2 (5 bases). V dropped 5 bases and J dropped 4 bases, with 14 bases sitting between them. The CDR3 has 14 residues. Germline-derived CDR1 and CDR2 are SGHAT and FQNNGV.

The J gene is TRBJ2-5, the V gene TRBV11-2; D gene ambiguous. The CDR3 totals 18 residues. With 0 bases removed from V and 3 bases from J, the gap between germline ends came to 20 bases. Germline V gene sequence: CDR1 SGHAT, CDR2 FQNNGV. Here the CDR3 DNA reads TGTGCCAGCAGCTTAGATGTACTCTTCGGCAGACCAAAAGAGACCCAGTACTTC. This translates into CASSLDVLFGRPKETQYF.

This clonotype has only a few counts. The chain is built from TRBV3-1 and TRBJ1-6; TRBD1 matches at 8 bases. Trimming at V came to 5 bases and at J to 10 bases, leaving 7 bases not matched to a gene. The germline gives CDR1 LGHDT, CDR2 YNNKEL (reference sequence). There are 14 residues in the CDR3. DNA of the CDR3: TGTGCCAGCAGCTCGGGACAGGACGCATCACCCCTCCACTTT. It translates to CASSSGQDASPLHF.

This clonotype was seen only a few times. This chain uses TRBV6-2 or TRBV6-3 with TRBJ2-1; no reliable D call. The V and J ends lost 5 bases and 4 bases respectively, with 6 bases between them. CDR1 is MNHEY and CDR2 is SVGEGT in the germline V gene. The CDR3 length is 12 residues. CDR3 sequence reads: CASSGPYNEQFF. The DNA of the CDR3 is TGTGCCAGCAGTGGGCCGTACAATGAGCAGTTCTTC.